These T cell receptor beta chains were read from a single sample in a study of blood T cell dynamics during melanoma immunotherapy. The repertoire was sequenced with immunoSEQ multiplex PCR; TCRdb's copy has only in-frame clones and lacks some. Here the sample spans approximately 23,000 clones, about 90% being singletons. The material was blood, obtained from a patient treated with checkpoint blockade. All receptors come from a human donor with melanoma. Each CDR3 is given without its conserved first and last residue. A row's size may be missing; if present it is once, few, many or a size class.

J | V | size | CDR3
TRBJ1-4 | TRBV9 | NA | ASSVPGPEEKLF
TRBJ2-7 | TRBV5-5 | once | ASSLVPVDEQY
TRBJ1-4 | TRBV5-1 | NA | ASSADRLPGEKLF
TRBJ1-1 | TRBV28 | NA | ATMRQGRVTEAF
TRBJ1-1 | TRBV30 | NA | AWIVNTEAF
TRBJ2-4 | TRBV11-2 | NA | ASSLSLAGSQLAKNIQY
TRBJ1-1 | TRBV5-4 | NA | ASSRTGGSLGPEAF
TRBJ2-7 | TRBV7-8 | once | ASSLERTRTYEQY
TRBJ2-1 | TRBV4-1 | once | ASSQPAKSSYNEQF
TRBJ2-1 | TRBV5-1 | NA | ASSLRLAGNNEQF
TRBJ1-1 | TRBV14 | once | ASSQWSQGEEAF
TRBJ1-3 | TRBV6-1 | NA | ASRLFGNTIY
TRBJ2-6 | TRBV19 | NA | ASSIRTALGAGANVLT
TRBJ2-5 | TRBV11-2 | NA | ASSLFLEPTPY
TRBJ1-4 | TRBV7-9 | NA | ASSLATGRREKLF
TRBJ1-4 | TRBV6-5 | NA | ASGRQENEKLF
TRBJ1-2 | TRBV5-1 | NA | ASSQADYGYT
TRBJ2-1 | TRBV2 | NA | ASSPGTSVEQF
TRBJ2-5 | TRBV2 | NA | ASSVEGGRKETQY
TRBJ1-2 | TRBV7-8 | NA | ASSSSGRRVDGYT
TRBJ2-3 | TRBV19 | NA | ASSDSGGNTDTQY
TRBJ2-7 | TRBV7-3 | few | ASSLLGLAGDEQY
TRBJ2-3 | TRBV15 | NA | ATSRDGVAGGLLSTDTQY
TRBJ2-3 | TRBV4-2 | NA | ASSQPRAGAGTDTQY
TRBJ1-1 | TRBV20-1 | NA | SAQNTEAF
TRBJ2-7 | TRBV18 | NA | ASSPGQSYEQY
TRBJ2-7 | TRBV6-5 | NA | ASYGDRSYEQY
TRBJ1-5 | TRBV19 | NA | ASSPRRGQFQPQH
TRBJ2-2 | TRBV18 | NA | ASSPLGQGRTGELF
NA | TRBV28 | NA | ASHLVGGGEQY
TRBJ2-7 | TRBV19 | NA | ASSIDGGQGTYEQY
TRBJ1-5 | TRBV27 | NA | ASRQGSQPQH
TRBJ1-4 | TRBV19 | NA | ASSIGQPGNEKLF
TRBJ1-2 | TRBV6-5 | NA | ASSSGFYGYT
TRBJ1-5 | TRBV19 | few | ASSMVRRAQH
TRBJ1-1 | TRBV11-2 | NA | ASSLDRAYKNTEAF
TRBJ1-1 | TRBV7-9 | NA | ASRHGTGAEAF
TRBJ1-6 | TRBV14 | few | ASSQGTGYNSPLH
TRBJ2-1 | TRBV15 | NA | ATSRTTSEQF
TRBJ1-1 | TRBV29-1 | NA | SGGIGQGVEAF
TRBJ2-6 | TRBV6-1 | NA | ASSARPLGSGANVLT
TRBJ2-5 | TRBV6-1 | NA | ASGPGSRKETQY
TRBJ2-1 | TRBV10-1 | NA | ASSVAGEGEQF
TRBJ2-7 | TRBV6-5 | NA | ASSPQTGPYEQY
TRBJ1-2 | TRBV6-4 | NA | ASSERGTYGYT
TRBJ2-3 | TRBV4-1 | once | ASSQDLLAGDTQY
TRBJ1-2 | TRBV6-1 | NA | ASSESRGGSSGYGYT
TRBJ1-4 | TRBV6-6 | NA | ASSSQLGKLF
TRBJ1-1 | TRBV13 | NA | ASSPRDKGPLNTEAF
TRBJ1-6 | TRBV11-3 | NA | ASSLARGSGKSYNSPLH
TRBJ1-5 | TRBV29-1 | NA | SVSEGQGRQPQH